This TCR beta chain was recovered during a study of regulatory T cells in long-lasting Graves disease. The time point: newly diagnosed GD, antithyroid drugs for less than 3 months. The TCR library was prepared using RNA isolated from PBMCs. CDR1 and CDR2 from the germline V gene are SGHAT and FQNNGV. The CDR3 sequence is 15 residues long. Only a few counts were recorded for this clonotype. The junction does not match germline at one end; this may be a read error. Building of the TCR beta libraries involved iRepertoire HTBI primers and Arm-PCR of CDR3 regions. TCRdb reprocessed the multiplex PCR reads via MiXCR and lists one record per CDR3 protein. The sample records 350,000 to 450,000 distinct CDR3 sequences, 15% being singletons. The sample was also linked to a second study, of T cells in Graves' hyperthyroidism and ophthalmopathy.

The gene calls are TRBV11-2 and TRBJ2-2; no firm D call. The sequence was obtained from a woman aged 25 to 39 with Graves disease. Sequencing used peripheral blood mononuclear cells (PBMCs), obtained at new diagnosis, from a patient treated with antithyroid drugs. CDR3 sequence reads: CASNLRATNTGELFF. The CDR3 DNA follows: TGTGCCAGCAACTTACGAGCCACTAACACCGGGGAGCTGTTTTTT.